This T cell receptor beta chain comes out of a study of T cells in Graves' hyperthyroidism and ophthalmopathy. General study results and limits: Patients with ophthalmopathy were separated from those with stable hyperthyroidism by a 13 V-J model.

PBMCs stemmed from 10 ml fresh peripheral blood. The CDR3 length is 14 residues. Germline V gives CDR1 SEHNR, CDR2 FQNEAQ (reference sequence). The ends were cut back, 5 bases at V and 3 bases at J, with 14 bases in the middle. Amplified TCR beta CDR3 regions derived from RNA transcripts. The HTBI primer set was used in a first-round RT-PCR of the TCR CDR3. TCRdb redid the calling of the multiplex PCR reads with MiXCR, one entry per CDR3 protein. Of some 270,000 distinct CDR3 sequences in the sample, around 13% were seen once. Ten or more counts support this clonotype. Its target is unknown. The chain uses TRBV7-9 and TRBJ2-7; D may be TRBD1 (6 bases). Sequenced material: blood. This clonotype was sampled from a woman aged 35 to 49 with Graves' hyperthyroidism. The CDR3 region has the DNA TGTGCCAGCAGCCCCTCCGGGACAAACTACGAGCAGTACTTC. It is translated as CASSPSGTNYEQYF.